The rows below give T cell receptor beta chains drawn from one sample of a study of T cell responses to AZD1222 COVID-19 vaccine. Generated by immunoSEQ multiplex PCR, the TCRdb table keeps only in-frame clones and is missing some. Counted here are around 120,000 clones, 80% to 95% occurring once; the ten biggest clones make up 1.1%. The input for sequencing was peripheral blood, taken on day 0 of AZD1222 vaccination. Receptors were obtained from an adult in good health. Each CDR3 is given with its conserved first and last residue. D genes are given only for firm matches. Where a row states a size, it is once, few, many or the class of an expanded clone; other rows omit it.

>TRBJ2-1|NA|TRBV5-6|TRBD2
TGTGCCAGCAGCTTGGCTAGCGGGAGGACCTACAATGAGCAGTTCTTC
CASSLASGRTYNEQFF
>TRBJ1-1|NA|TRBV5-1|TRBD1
TGCGCCAGCAGCCCCACAGGGGGGACTTGGACTGAAGCTTTCTTT
CASSPTGGTWTEAFF
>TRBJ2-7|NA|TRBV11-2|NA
TGTGCCAGCAGCTGGGGGGGCGTCGGGAACAGATCAGCCTACGAGCAGTACTTC
CASSWGGVGNRSAYEQYF
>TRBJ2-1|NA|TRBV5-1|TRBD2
TGCGCCAGCAGCATCCCGGACGGGCTAGCGGGAGGTTCGGGGTACAATGAGCAGTTCTTC
CASSIPDGLAGGSGYNEQFF
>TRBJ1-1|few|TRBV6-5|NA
TGTGCCAGCAGGGGCGGGGGCAACACTGAAGCTTTCTTT
CASRGGGNTEAFF
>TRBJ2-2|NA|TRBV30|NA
TGTGCCTCATCCCCTAACCAAGGGGCGTACACCGGGGAGCTGTTTTTT
CASSPNQGAYTGELFF
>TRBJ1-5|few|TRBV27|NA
TGTGCCAGCAGCTTACACAGCAATCAGCCCCAGCATTTT
CASSLHSNQPQHF
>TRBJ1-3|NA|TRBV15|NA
TGTGCCACCAGCTACACCGTCAACTCTGGAAACACCATATATTTT
CATSYTVNSGNTIYF
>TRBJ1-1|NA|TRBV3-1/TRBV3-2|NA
TGTGCCAGCAGCCAAGATCAGGGGCGAATGAACACTGAAGCTTTCTTT
CASSQDQGRMNTEAFF
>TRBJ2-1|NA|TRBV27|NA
TGTGCCAGCAGTTTATCGCGGTCAGGGCCCTACAATGAGCAGTTCTTC
CASSLSRSGPYNEQFF
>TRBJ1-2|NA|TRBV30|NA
TGTGCCTGGAGCGTAACCACGTGGGCGGTTTCGGGCTACACCTTC
CAWSVTTWAVSGYTF
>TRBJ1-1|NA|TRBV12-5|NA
TGTGCTAGTGGGTGGCTCGGCACTGAAGCTTTCTTT
CASGWLGTEAFF
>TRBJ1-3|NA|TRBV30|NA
TGTGCCTGTCAGACAGGCTCTGGAAACACCATATATTTT
CACQTGSGNTIYF
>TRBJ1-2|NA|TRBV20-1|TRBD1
TGCAGTGCTAGTGACAGGGCGAATGGCTACACCTTC
CSASDRANGYTF
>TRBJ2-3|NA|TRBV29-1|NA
TGCAGCGTTGAGGACCGTTTGTGGGGGCGGACAGATACGCAGTATTTT
CSVEDRLWGRTDTQYF
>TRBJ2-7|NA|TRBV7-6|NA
TGTGCCAGCAGCTTCCCGGGACCACCCTCCGAGCAGTACTTC
CASSFPGPPSEQYF
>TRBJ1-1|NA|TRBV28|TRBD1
TGTGCCAGCACTCGACAGGGATTGGGCATGGGGGCTTTCTTT
CASTRQGLGMGAFF
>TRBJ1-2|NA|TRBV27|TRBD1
TGTGCCAGCAGGATGGGACAGGGCGGCTATGGCTACACCTTC
CASRMGQGGYGYTF
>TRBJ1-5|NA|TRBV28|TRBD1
TGTGCCAGCAGTATTCCGGGACAGGGGGGGAGGCCCCAGCATTTT
CASSIPGQGGRPQHF
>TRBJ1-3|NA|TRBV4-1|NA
TGCGCCAGCAGGGTGATCTCTGGAAACACCATATATTTT
CASRVISGNTIYF
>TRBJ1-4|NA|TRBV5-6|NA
TGTGCCAGCAGCTCTGCAACTAATGAAAAACTGTTTTTT
CASSSATNEKLFF
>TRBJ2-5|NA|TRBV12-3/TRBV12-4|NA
TGTGCCAGCAACACTGGGGGTGGGGAGACCCAGTACTTC
CASNTGGGETQYF
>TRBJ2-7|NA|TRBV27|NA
TGTGCCAGCAGCCGAGACGGGAGGAACAGGGGGCAGTACTTC
CASSRDGRNRGQYF
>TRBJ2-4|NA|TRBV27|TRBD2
TGTGCCAGCAGTTATCAGCGGGAGGCCCGTCTGGGGAACATTCAGTACTTC
CASSYQREARLGNIQYF
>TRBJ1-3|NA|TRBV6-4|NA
TGTGCCAGCTTTGGTGAGGTCGCCTCTGGAAACACCATATATTTT
CASFGEVASGNTIYF
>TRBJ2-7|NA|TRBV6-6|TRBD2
TGTGCCAGCAGTTACTCGTCAGGGAGGGGCTCATACGAGCAGTACTTC
CASSYSSGRGSYEQYF
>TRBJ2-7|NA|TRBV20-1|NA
TGCAGTGCCCCCGACACGTACGAGCAGTACTTC
CSAPDTYEQYF
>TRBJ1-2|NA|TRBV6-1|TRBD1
TGTGCCAGCAGTGAAGCAGGGACAGACTACTATGGCTACACCTTC
CASSEAGTDYYGYTF
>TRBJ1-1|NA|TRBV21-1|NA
TGTGCCAGCAGCAAAGGGGCGGGTGAAGCTTTCTTT
CASSKGAGEAFF
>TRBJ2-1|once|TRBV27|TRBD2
TGTGCCAGCAGTTTATACGGACTAGCGGGAGGAGGGAAAAGCTCCTACAATGAGCAGTTCTTC
CASSLYGLAGGGKSSYNEQFF
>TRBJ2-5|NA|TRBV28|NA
TGTGCCAGCAGTTTATTAATGGAGACCCAGTACTTC
CASSLLMETQYF
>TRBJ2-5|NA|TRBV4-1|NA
TGCGCCAGCAGCCAAGGGGGCCTACAGGGAAAGACCCAGTACTTC
CASSQGGLQGKTQYF
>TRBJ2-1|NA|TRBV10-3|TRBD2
TGTGCCATCAGTGAGTTCACTAGCGGGAGGTATGAGCAGTTCTTC
CAISEFTSGRYEQFF
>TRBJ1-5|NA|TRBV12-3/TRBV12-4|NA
TGTGCCAGCAGTTCAGGGTGGCATCAGCCCCAGCATTTT
CASSSGWHQPQHF
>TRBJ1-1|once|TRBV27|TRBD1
TGTGCCAGCAGTTCGACAGGGGCGAACACTGAAGCTTTCTTT
CASSSTGANTEAFF
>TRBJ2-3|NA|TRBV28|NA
TGTGCCAGCAGTACCCCCACAGATACGCAGTATTTT
CASSTPTDTQYF
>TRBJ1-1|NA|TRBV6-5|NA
TGTGCCAGCAGTTACTCCTCGACTGGGGGCACTGAAGCTTTCTTT
CASSYSSTGGTEAFF
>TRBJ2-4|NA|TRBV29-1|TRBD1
TGCAGCGTTGAAGGGGACAGCGAAAACATTCAGTACTTC
CSVEGDSENIQYF
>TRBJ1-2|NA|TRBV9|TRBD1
TGTGCCAGCAGCGCGGGACAGCTCCCCCTCTATGGCTACACCTTC
CASSAGQLPLYGYTF